This is a list of T cell receptor beta chains from one sample in a study of CD4 T cell repertoires in COVID-19. Method: immunoSEQ multiplex PCR; TCRdb's copy keeps in-frame clones and lacks some. This table has about 24,000 clones, more than 85% appearing once. Source: circulating follicular helper CD4+ T cells (cTfh) from blood, taken before the COVID-19 pandemic. The source is a human donor who had COVID-19. The CDR3 runs from the conserved cysteine through the conserved F or W. The D gene is left open where the match is weak. Not all rows give a size; the values are once, few, many and, for expanded clones, a class.

>TRBJ1-2|NA|NA|TRBV9
CASSTTSVNYGYTF
TGTGCCAGCAGCACCACCTCAGTGAACTATGGCTACACCTTC
>TRBJ1-6|NA|NA|TRBV7-3
CASSSHAASNSPLHF
TGTGCCAGCAGCTCGCACGCAGCGAGTAATTCACCCCTCCACTTT
>TRBJ1-1|NA|NA|TRBV6-1
CASSEVPGANTEAFF
TGTGCCAGCAGCGAAGTACCGGGTGCGAACACTGAAGCTTTCTTT
>TRBJ1-1|NA|NA|TRBV5-4
CASSADYYGAFF
TGTGCCAGCAGCGCGGACTATTATGGAGCTTTCTTT
>TRBJ2-3|NA|NA|TRBV5-1
CASSLFSATDTQYF
TGCGCCAGCAGCTTGTTCAGCGCCACAGATACGCAGTATTTT
>TRBJ2-2|NA|NA|TRBV2
CASSRDNPNTGELFF
TGTGCCAGCAGTAGGGACAATCCGAACACCGGGGAGCTGTTTTTT
>TRBJ1-5|NA|NA|TRBV21-1
CASSPRDSPNQPQHF
TGTGCCAGCAGCCCCCGGGACAGCCCCAATCAGCCCCAGCATTTT
>TRBJ1-1|NA|NA|TRBV11-2
CASSLDQVGNTEAFF
TGTGCCAGCAGCTTAGATCAGGTAGGGAACACTGAAGCTTTCTTT
>TRBJ2-3|NA|NA|TRBV7-9
CASSSVATDTQYF
TGTGCCAGCAGCTCGGTAGCCACAGATACGCAGTATTTT
>TRBJ2-7|TRBD2|NA|TRBV6-1
CASSEARSGEQYF
TGTGCCAGCAGTGAAGCACGTAGCGGGGAGCAGTACTTC
>TRBJ1-3|NA|NA|TRBV5-4
CASTNGGPAASGNTIYF
TGTGCCAGCACCAACGGGGGGCCCGCCGCCTCTGGAAACACCATATATTTT
>TRBJ2-6|NA|NA|TRBV2
CASRAQGNVLTF
TGTGCCAGCAGGGCACAGGGCAACGTCCTGACTTTC
>TRBJ1-1|TRBD1|NA|TRBV7-6
CASSLGDRRTEAFF
TGTGCCAGCAGCTTAGGGGACAGACGGACTGAAGCTTTCTTT
>TRBJ1-4|NA|NA|TRBV9
CASSVEVGGPNEKLFF
TGTGCCAGCAGCGTAGAAGTAGGGGGTCCTAATGAAAAACTGTTTTTT
>TRBJ2-1|TRBD2|NA|TRBV7-3
CASSLTSGVNNEQFF
TGTGCCAGCAGCTTAACCAGCGGGGTTAACAATGAGCAGTTCTTC
>TRBJ2-4|TRBD1|NA|TRBV19
CASSKVPGQGNIQYF
TGTGCCAGTAGTAAGGTCCCGGGACAGGGGAACATTCAGTACTTC
>TRBJ2-7|TRBD1|NA|TRBV11-2
CASSTGTGRNEQYF
TGTGCCAGCAGCACCGGGACAGGGCGAAACGAGCAGTACTTC
>TRBJ1-2|NA|NA|TRBV2
CASSGPDSNYGYTF
TGTGCCAGCAGTGGCCCGGACAGCAACTATGGCTACACCTTC
>TRBJ1-1|NA|NA|TRBV28
CATRRNTEAFF
TGTGCCACCAGGAGGAACACTGAAGCTTTCTTT
>TRBJ2-1|TRBD2|NA|TRBV7-3
CASSELAGGSNEQFF
TGTGCCAGCAGCGAACTAGCGGGGGGGTCGAATGAGCAGTTCTTC
>TRBJ2-1|TRBD2|NA|TRBV6-1
CASSGGLAGGSYNEQFF
TGTGCCAGCAGTGGGGGACTAGCGGGGGGGTCCTACAATGAGCAGTTCTTC
>TRBJ1-2|NA|NA|TRBV7-9
CASSLPQGNYGYTF
TGTGCCAGCAGCTTGCCCCAGGGGAACTATGGCTACACCTTC
>TRBJ2-7|NA|NA|TRBV7-8
CASSFSGSYEQYF
TGTGCCAGCAGCTTCTCAGGTTCCTACGAGCAGTACTTC
>TRBJ2-7|TRBD2|NA|TRBV11-2
CASSLGVAGGAYEQYF
TGTGCCAGCAGCCTCGGGGTAGCGGGAGGAGCCTACGAGCAGTACTTC
>TRBJ1-5|NA|NA|TRBV6-5
CASRGQAAQPQHF
TGTGCCAGCAGGGGGCAGGCTGCTCAGCCCCAGCATTTT
>TRBJ1-2|NA|NA|TRBV6-1
CAGQQDTNYGYTF
TGTGCCGGCCAACAGGACACCAACTATGGCTACACCTTC
>TRBJ1-1|NA|NA|TRBV7-9
CASSLQVNTEAFF
TGTGCCAGCAGCCTACAGGTGAACACTGAAGCTTTCTTT
>TRBJ1-6|NA|once|TRBV6-1
CASSEGTLNSPLHF
TGTGCCAGCAGTGAAGGGACATTGAATTCACCCCTCCACTTT
>TRBJ2-1|TRBD2|NA|TRBV9
CASSVERGGPNEQFF
TGTGCCAGCAGCGTAGAACGGGGGGGCCCGAATGAGCAGTTCTTC
>TRBJ1-5|NA|NA|TRBV11-2
CASSLGRNGQPQHF
TGTGCCAGCAGCTTGGGGAGGAATGGGCAGCCCCAGCATTTT
>TRBJ1-3|TRBD1|NA|TRBV7-2
CASSRSPGQGSGNTIYF
TGTGCCAGCTCCCGCTCCCCGGGACAGGGGTCTGGAAACACCATATATTTT
>TRBJ2-5|NA|NA|TRBV7-2
CASTLTRGETQYF
TGTGCCAGCACCCTGACTAGAGGCGAGACCCAGTACTTC
>TRBJ2-5|TRBD1|once|TRBV5-4
CASSFSGGQETQYF
TGTGCCAGCAGCTTTTCAGGGGGCCAAGAGACCCAGTACTTC
>TRBJ2-1|TRBD2|NA|TRBV6-5
CASFQSGVSYNEQFF
TGTGCCAGCTTTCAGAGCGGGGTCTCCTACAATGAGCAGTTCTTC
>TRBJ1-6|NA|NA|TRBV2
CASRQENNSPLHF
TGTGCCAGCAGACAGGAGAATAATTCACCCCTCCACTTT
>TRBJ1-4|NA|NA|TRBV4-2
CASSLYSGRTNEKLFF
TGTGCCAGCAGTCTCTACTCCGGGAGAACAAATGAAAAACTGTTTTTT
>TRBJ2-7|TRBD1|NA|TRBV5-1
CASSVRDSSYEQYF
TGCGCCAGCAGCGTAAGGGACAGCTCCTACGAGCAGTACTTC
>TRBJ2-1|TRBD2|NA|TRBV6-5
CASSYGGGGHNEQFF
TGTGCCAGCAGTTACGGCGGGGGGGGGCACAATGAGCAGTTCTTC
>TRBJ2-2|NA|NA|TRBV15
CATSGLNTGELFF
TGTGCCACCAGTGGACTGAACACCGGGGAGCTGTTTTTT
>TRBJ2-7|NA|NA|TRBV25-1
CASSFEVGEQYF
TGTGCCAGCAGTTTCGAGGTTGGCGAGCAGTACTTC
>TRBJ2-3|TRBD1|once|TRBV7-2
CASSLGGGPDTQYF
TGTGCCAGCAGCTTAGGAGGGGGCCCAGATACGCAGTATTTT
>TRBJ1-2|NA|NA|TRBV7-2
CASSAHRTPEGYGYTF
TGTGCCAGCAGCGCCCATCGGACACCGGAGGGCTATGGCTACACCTTC
>TRBJ1-1|NA|NA|TRBV19
CASSMYGNTEAFF
TGTGCCAGTAGTATGTACGGGAACACTGAAGCTTTCTTT
>TRBJ1-3|NA|few|TRBV19
CASAGTGNTIYF
TGTGCCAGTGCAGGGACTGGAAACACCATATATTTT
>TRBJ1-1|NA|NA|TRBV19
CASTHGAVSTEAFF
TGTGCCAGTACCCATGGGGCGGTAAGCACTGAAGCTTTCTTT
>TRBJ2-1|TRBD2|NA|TRBV9
CASSLTSGEGNEQFF
TGTGCCAGCAGCTTGACTAGCGGGGAAGGGAATGAGCAGTTCTTC
>TRBJ1-6|NA|NA|TRBV2
CASSFAPGEGSPLHF
TGTGCCAGCAGTTTCGCCCCAGGGGAAGGGTCACCCCTCCACTTT
>TRBJ1-2|TRBD1|NA|TRBV6-1
CASSVWDRAGIAGYTF
TGTGCCAGCAGTGTGTGGGACAGGGCCGGAATCGCTGGCTACACCTTC
>TRBJ2-5|NA|NA|TRBV6-5
CASSYSYPGEQETQYF
TGTGCCAGCAGTTACTCTTATCCGGGAGAACAAGAGACCCAGTACTTC
>TRBJ2-1|TRBD2|NA|TRBV6-5
CASTPGLAGVEQFF
TGTGCCAGCACCCCGGGACTAGCGGGAGTAGAGCAGTTCTTC
>TRBJ1-2|NA|once|TRBV6-1
CASSEARGFGYTF
TGTGCCAGCAGTGAAGCTAGAGGGTTCGGCTACACCTTC
>TRBJ2-1|TRBD2|NA|TRBV5-1
CASSLGPSGIGNEQFF
TGCGCCAGCAGCTTGGGTCCTAGCGGGATTGGAAATGAGCAGTTCTTC
>TRBJ1-2|NA|NA|TRBV30
CAWGGYTYGYTF
TGTGCCTGGGGGGGGTATACCTACGGCTACACCTTC